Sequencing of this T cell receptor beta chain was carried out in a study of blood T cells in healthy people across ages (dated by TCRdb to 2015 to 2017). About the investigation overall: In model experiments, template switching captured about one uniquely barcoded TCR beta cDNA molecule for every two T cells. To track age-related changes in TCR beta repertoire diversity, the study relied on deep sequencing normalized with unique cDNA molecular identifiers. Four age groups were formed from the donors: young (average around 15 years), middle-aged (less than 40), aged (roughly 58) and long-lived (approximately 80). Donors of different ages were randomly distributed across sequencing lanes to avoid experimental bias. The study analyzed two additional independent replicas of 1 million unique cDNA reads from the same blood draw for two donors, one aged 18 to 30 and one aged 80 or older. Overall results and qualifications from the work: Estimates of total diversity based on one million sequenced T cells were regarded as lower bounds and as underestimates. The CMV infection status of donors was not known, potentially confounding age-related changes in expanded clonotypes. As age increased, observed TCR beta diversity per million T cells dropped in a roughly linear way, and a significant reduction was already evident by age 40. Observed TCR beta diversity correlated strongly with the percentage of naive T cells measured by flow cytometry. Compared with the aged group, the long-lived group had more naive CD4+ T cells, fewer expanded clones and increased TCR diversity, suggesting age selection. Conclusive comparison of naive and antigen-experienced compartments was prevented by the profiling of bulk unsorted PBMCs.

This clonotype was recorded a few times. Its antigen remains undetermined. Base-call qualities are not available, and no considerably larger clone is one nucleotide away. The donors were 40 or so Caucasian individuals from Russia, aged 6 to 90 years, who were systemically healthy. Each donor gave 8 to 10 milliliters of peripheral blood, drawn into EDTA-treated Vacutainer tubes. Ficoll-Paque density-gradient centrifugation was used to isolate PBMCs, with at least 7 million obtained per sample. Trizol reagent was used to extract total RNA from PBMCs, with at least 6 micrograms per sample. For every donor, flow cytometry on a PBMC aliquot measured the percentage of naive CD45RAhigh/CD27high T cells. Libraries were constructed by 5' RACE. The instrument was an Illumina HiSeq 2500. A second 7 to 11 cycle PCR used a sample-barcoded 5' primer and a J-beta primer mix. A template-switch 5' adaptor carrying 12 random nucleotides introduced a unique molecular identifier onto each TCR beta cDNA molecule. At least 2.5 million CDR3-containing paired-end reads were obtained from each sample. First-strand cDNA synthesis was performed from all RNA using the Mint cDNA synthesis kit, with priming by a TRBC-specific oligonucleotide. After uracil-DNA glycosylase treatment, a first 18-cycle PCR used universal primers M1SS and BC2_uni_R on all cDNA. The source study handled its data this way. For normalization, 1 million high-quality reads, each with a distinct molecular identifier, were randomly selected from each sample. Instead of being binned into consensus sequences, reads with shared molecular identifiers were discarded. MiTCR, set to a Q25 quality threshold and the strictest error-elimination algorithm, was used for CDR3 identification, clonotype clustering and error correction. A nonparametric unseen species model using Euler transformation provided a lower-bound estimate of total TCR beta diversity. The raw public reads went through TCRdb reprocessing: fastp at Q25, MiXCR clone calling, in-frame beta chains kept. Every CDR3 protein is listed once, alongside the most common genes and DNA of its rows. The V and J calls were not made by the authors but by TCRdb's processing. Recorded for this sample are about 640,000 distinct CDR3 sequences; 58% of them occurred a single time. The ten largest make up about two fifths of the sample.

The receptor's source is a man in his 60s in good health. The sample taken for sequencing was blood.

The CDR3 protein is CASSLGTLRTEAFF. The nucleotide sequence is given as TGTGCCAGCAGCTTGGGGACACTTAGAACTGAAGCTTTCTTT. The chain couples TRBV5-8 to TRBJ1-1, and perhaps TRBD1 as D gene, on 5 matching bases. The germline V gene provides CDR1 SGHTS and CDR2 YDEGEE. Trimming costs V 0 bases and J 5 bases, and their ends lie 11 bases apart. The CDR3 runs 14 residues from the cysteine to the phenylalanine. The only DNA kept is the CDR3, 42 bases in frame from the first base.